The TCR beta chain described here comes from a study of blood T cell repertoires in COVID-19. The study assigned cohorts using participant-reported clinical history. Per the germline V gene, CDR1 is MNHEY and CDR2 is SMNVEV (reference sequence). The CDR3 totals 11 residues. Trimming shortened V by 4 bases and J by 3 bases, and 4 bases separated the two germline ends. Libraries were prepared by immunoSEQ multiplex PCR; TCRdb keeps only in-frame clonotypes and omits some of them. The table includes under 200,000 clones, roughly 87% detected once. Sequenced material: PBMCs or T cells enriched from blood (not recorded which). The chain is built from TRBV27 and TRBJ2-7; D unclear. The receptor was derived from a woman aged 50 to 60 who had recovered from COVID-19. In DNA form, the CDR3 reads TGTGCCAGCAGTTCAATCTACGAGCAGTACTTC. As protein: CASSSIYEQYF.